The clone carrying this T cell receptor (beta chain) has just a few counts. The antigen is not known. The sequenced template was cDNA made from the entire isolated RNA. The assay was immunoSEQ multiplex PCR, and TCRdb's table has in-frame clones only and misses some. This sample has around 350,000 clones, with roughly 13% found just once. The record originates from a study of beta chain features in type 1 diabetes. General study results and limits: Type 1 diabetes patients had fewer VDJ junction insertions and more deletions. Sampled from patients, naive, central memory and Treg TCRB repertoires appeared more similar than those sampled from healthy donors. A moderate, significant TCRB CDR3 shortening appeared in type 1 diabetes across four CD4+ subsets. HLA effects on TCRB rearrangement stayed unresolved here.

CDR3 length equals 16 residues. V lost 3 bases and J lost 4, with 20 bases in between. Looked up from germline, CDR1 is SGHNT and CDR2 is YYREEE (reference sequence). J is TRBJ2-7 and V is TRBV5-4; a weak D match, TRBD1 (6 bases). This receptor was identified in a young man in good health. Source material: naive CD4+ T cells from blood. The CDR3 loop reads CASSSQRSRGTYEQYF. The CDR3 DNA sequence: TGTGCCAGCAGCTCCCAGCGTTCCAGGGGAACATACGAGCAGTACTTC.